This T cell receptor beta chain was recorded in a study of T cell responses to AZD1222 COVID-19 vaccine. General study points: Repertoires were collected only later (after the peak T cell response had occurred). Epitopes outside B.1.351 and B.1.1.7 mutated regions reportedly drew nearly half of spike TCRs. Vaccine-associated CD4 TCRs ranged over spike, dominating at 160-218 and 743-854.

With regard to this clone: Its antigen remains unknown.

This table comes from immunoSEQ multiplex PCR, and its TCRdb copy is limited to in-frame clones, with some not included. The top ten hold 6.2% of the sample, which has fewer than 150,000 clones, over 75% seen once. The V gene lost 6 bases and the J gene lost 4 bases, with 13 bases spanning the gap. Germline CDR1 is SGHTA and CDR2 is FQGNSA. The CDR3 runs to 14 residues. The chain recombines TRBV7-2 with TRBJ1-3; D possibly corresponds to TRBD1 (6 bases). Sequenced here: peripheral blood, sampled on day 0 of AZD1222 vaccination. The sequence derives from an adult in good health. CDR3 loop: CASRRGAPGNTIYF. The CDR3 nucleotides are TGTGCCAGCAGGAGGGGGGCTCCCGGAAACACCATATATTTT.